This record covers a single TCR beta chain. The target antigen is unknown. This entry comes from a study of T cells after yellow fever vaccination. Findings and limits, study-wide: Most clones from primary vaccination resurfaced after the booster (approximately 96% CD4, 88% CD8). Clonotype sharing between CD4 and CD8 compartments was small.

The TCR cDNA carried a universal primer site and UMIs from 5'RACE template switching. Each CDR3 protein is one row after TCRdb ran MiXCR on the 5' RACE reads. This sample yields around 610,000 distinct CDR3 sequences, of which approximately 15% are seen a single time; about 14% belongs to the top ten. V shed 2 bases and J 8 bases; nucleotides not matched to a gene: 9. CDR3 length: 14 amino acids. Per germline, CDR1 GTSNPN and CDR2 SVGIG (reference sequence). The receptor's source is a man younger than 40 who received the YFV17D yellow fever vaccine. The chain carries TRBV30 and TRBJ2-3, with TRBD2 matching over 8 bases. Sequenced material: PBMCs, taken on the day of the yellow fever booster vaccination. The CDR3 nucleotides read TGTGCCTGGAGTTTAGGTAGCGGGACGCCTACGCAGTATTTT. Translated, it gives CAWSLGSGTPTQYF.